One and the same sample provided the 11 T cell receptor beta chains below, sequenced in a study of blood T cells in healthy people across ages. Then a second PCR, running roughly 6 to 11 cycles, was carried out with a sample-barcoded 5' primer and a J-beta primer mix. TCRdb called the 5' RACE reads again in MiXCR, with one record for every CDR3 protein. The sample carries over a million distinct CDR3 sequences, approximately 42% recorded once. The source material was blood. The receptors were gathered from a woman aged 18 to 35 in good health.

In this sample, this clonotype turned up many times. The chain combines TRBV3-1 with TRBJ2-1; D remains ambiguous. Germline CDR1 is LGHDT and CDR2 is YNNKEL (reference sequence). The ends were cut back, 5 bases at V and 6 bases at J, with 5 bases in the middle. This CDR3 has 11 amino acids. The CDR3 DNA follows: TGTGCCAGCAGCGCCGTCAATGAGCAGTTCTTC. As protein: CASSAVNEQFF.

This clonotype was counted only a few times. The chain carries TRBV20-1 and TRBJ2-7, with 7 nucleotides matching TRBD2. The V and J ends lost 6 bases and 4 bases, in that order; junction bases with no gene match: 12. CDR1 is DFQATT, CDR2 SNEGSKA, per germline (reference sequence). This CDR3 comprises 14 residues. The CDR3 loop is CSAARSGIGYEQYF. The CDR3 nucleotides read TGCAGTGCCGCTCGGAGCGGGATCGGATACGAGCAGTACTTC.

The chain is built from TRBV5-1 and TRBJ2-3; TRBD1 agrees at 7 bases. Germline CDR1 is SGHRS and CDR2 is YFSETQ. Germline trimming cut 5 bases from V and 1 base from J; bases unmatched to any gene: 4. The CDR3 has 14 amino acids. CDR3 DNA sequence: TGCGCCAGCAGTGCCCAGGGGGGCACAGATACGCAGTATTTT. This gives the protein CASSAQGGTDTQYF.

This sequence joins TRBV6-2 or TRBV6-3 and TRBJ1-2; TRBD1 might be the D (5 bases). Per the germline V gene, CDR1 is MNHEY and CDR2 is SVGEGT. Trimming took 0 bases from V and 3 from J, leaving 11 bases between them. This CDR3 has 15 residues. The CDR3: CASSYSSGSYYGYTF. The CDR3 DNA reads TGTGCCAGCAGTTACTCTTCAGGGAGCTACTATGGCTACACCTTC.

Only a few counts were recorded for this clonotype. The chain has TRBV29-1 and TRBJ2-1; 8 bases map to TRBD2. CDR1 and CDR2 from the germline V gene are SQVTM and ANQGSEA. CDR3 length equals 15 residues. V was clipped by 2 bases and J by 5 bases; unmatched bases: 8. CDR3 residues: CSVERGGYGHNEQFF. The DNA of the CDR3 is TGCAGCGTTGAACGGGGGGGGTACGGACACAATGAGCAGTTCTTC.

The DNA for the CDR3 is TGTGCCAGCAGCTTCCGGGACAGAGATAATTCACCCCTCCACTTT. Its translation is CASSFRDRDNSPLHF. The chain joins TRBV9 to TRBJ1-6; TRBD1 matches at 7 bases. This CDR3 has 15 residues. V dropped 4 bases and J dropped 5; count of bases not matched to a gene: 6. Germline V lookup: CDR1 SGDLS, CDR2 YYNGEE.

A few counts support this clonotype. The chain carries TRBV6-2 or TRBV6-3 and TRBJ1-5, with 11 bases lining up with TRBD1. J lost 9 bases, V lost 2 bases, and 18 bases had no gene match. The CDR3 totals 19 residues. Germline V lookup: CDR1 MNHEY, CDR2 SVGEGT. CDR3 nucleotides: TGTGCCAGCAGTTACCTTTCGGGACAGGGGGATCACTGGCTAGCGCCCCAGCATTTT. This gives the protein CASSYLSGQGDHWLAPQHF.

Ten or more counts support this clonotype. The rearrangement joins TRBV7-2 to TRBJ2-7; maybe TRBD1 (5 bases). Trimming pared 5 bases from V and 3 bases from J, leaving 20 bases between. The germline gives CDR1 SGHTA, CDR2 FQGNSA. CDR3 length equals 16 residues. The CDR3, as DNA: TGTGCCAGCAGCACGACAGTTTCTGGAGCTCGCTACGAGCAGTACTTC. Protein: CASSTTVSGARYEQYF.

This clonotype has only a few counts. The chain has TRBV2 and TRBJ2-7; TRBD1 agrees at 9 bases. The CDR3 contains 13 residues. Losses at the gene ends were 5 bases for V and 7 bases for J; bases not matched to a gene: 6. The V gene's germline CDR1 is SNHLY and CDR2 FYNNEI. The CDR3 sequence is CASSPGTGKEQYF. The CDR3 bases are TGTGCCAGCAGTCCCGGGACAGGGAAAGAGCAGTACTTC. Full variable domain (outside the CDR3, taken from reference TRBV2 and TRBJ2-7): EPEVTQTPSHQVTQMGQEVILRCVPISNHLYFYWYRQILGQKVEFLVSFYNNEISEKSEIFDDQFSVERPDGSNFTLKIRSTKLEDSAMYFCASSPGTGKEQYFGPGTRLTVT.

V usage is TRBV13 and J usage is TRBJ1-1; unclear D gene. There are 13 residues in the CDR3. Per the germline V gene, CDR1 is PRHDT and CDR2 is FYEKMQ (reference sequence). The V gene lost 6 bases and the J gene lost 0 bases, with 8 bases spanning the gap. The CDR3 sequence: CASRGAMNTEAFF. CDR3 sequence (DNA): TGTGCCAGCAGGGGAGCGATGAACACTGAAGCTTTCTTT.

This clonotype was counted at least ten times. The rearrangement uses TRBV6-2 or TRBV6-3 and TRBJ2-1; D is undetermined. Trimming shortened V by 2 bases and J by 5 bases, and 4 bases separated the two germline ends. Germline CDR1 is MNHEY and CDR2 is SVGEGT. The CDR3 has 12 amino acids. This CDR3 is CASSYPDNEQFF. The CDR3 nucleotides read TGTGCCAGCAGTTACCCGGACAATGAGCAGTTCTTC.